Listed here are 10 T cell receptor beta chains from one sample, sequenced in a study of T cell responses to AZD1222 COVID-19 vaccine. The table came from immunoSEQ multiplex PCR; TCRdb's copy has only in-frame clones and leaves some out. The sample records about 160,000 clones, 80% to 90% being singletons. Sequenced here: peripheral blood, sampled on day 0 of AZD1222 vaccination. These receptors were collected from an adult in good health.

In this sample, this clone turned up once. The identical CDR3 is also encoded by other nucleotide sequences in the sample. V and J are TRBV6-1 and TRBJ2-3; D not resolved. The CDR3 is made up of 14 amino acids. The germline CDR1 and CDR2 sequences are MNHNS and SASEGT. V lost 2 bases and J 4 bases, leaving 10 bases between the germline ends. CDR3: CASSEPPGADTQYF. The CDR3 bases are TGTGCCAGCAGTGAACCCCCAGGCGCAGATACGCAGTATTTT.

V usage is TRBV2 and J usage is TRBJ1-2, with D possibly being TRBD1 (5 bases). V shed 7 bases and J shed 5 bases, with 20 bases lying between them. The germline CDR1 and CDR2 sequences are SNHLY and FYNNEI. The CDR3 is made up of 15 amino acids. The CDR3 bases are TGTGCCAGCATTGGACAAACCTCATATCAATATGGCTACACCTTC. It specifies CASIGQTSYQYGYTF.

Concerning this clone itself: A read error may account for a junction end that differs from germline. This chain connects TRBV7-7 to TRBJ1-1; 7 nucleotides line up with TRBD1. CDR1 SSHAT and CDR2 FNYEAQ come from the germline V gene (reference sequence). The CDR3 has 16 residues. The CDR3 region is CASSLKGRGMAEEAFF. DNA for the CDR3: TGTGCTAGCAGCTTAAAGGGCAGGGGGATGGCCGAAGAAGCTTTCTTT.

This chain links TRBV4-2 with TRBJ1-3; 7 positions match TRBD1. The CDR3 has 17 residues. Germline V gene lookup returns CDR1 LGHNA and CDR2 YNFKEQ. The trim removed 4 bases at V and 4 bases at J, leaving 13 bases unmatched. The CDR3 is CASSPGMATGVGNTIYF. In DNA, the CDR3 is TGTGCCAGCAGCCCCGGCATGGCAACAGGGGTGGGAAACACCATATATTTT.

CDR3 in amino acids: CASSMQGGYSNQPQHF. In DNA form, the CDR3 reads TGTGCCAGTAGTATGCAGGGCGGATATAGCAATCAGCCCCAGCATTTT. The V and J genes are TRBV19 and TRBJ1-5; TRBD1 might be the D (5 bases). CDR1 and CDR2 (germline): LNHDA, SQIVND (reference sequence). This CDR3 contains 16 residues. With 3 bases removed from V and 0 bases from J, the gap between germline ends came to 12 bases.

The chain links TRBV6-5 to TRBJ1-1; unclear D gene. Trimming pared 2 bases from V and 2 bases from J, leaving 6 bases between. Germline V CDR1 and CDR2: MNHEY, SVGAGI. This CDR3 region has 13 residues. CDR3: CASSYGYNTEAFF. DNA for the CDR3: TGTGCCAGCAGTTACGGTTATAACACTGAAGCTTTCTTT.

The rearrangement uses TRBV29-1 and TRBJ2-7, with 8 bases that match TRBD1. Germline CDR1 reads SQVTM; CDR2 reads ANQGSEA. With 4 bases clipped from V and 2 bases from J, the junction kept 1 base outside the gene matches. CDR3 length: 12 amino acids. CDR3 in DNA: TGCAGCGTTGGGGACAGGACCTACGAGCAGTACTTC. Translated: CSVGDRTYEQYF.

CDR3 nucleotide sequence: TGTGCCACCAGCAGAGATAAAGCGGGGGGCAATCGAGAGCAGTACTTC. It is translated as CATSRDKAGGNREQYF. The rearrangement uses TRBV15 and TRBJ2-7, with TRBD2 matching 9 bases. The CDR3 runs to 16 residues. Germline values: CDR1 LNHNV, CDR2 YYDKDF (reference sequence). V lost 0 bases to trimming and J lost 7 bases; unmatched junction nucleotides: 10.

The chain couples TRBV25-1 to TRBJ2-2, with D maybe TRBD2 (6 bases). This CDR3 comprises 13 residues. The germline V and J ends were trimmed by 3 bases and 6 bases, with 8 bases remaining between them. CDR1 and CDR2 from the germline V gene are MGHDK and SYGVNS. CDR3 DNA: TGTGCCAGCAGTGAGGGGGAGGCCGGGGAGCTGTTTTTT. It codes for CASSEGEAGELFF.

This chain connects TRBV5-6 to TRBJ2-2; the match to TRBD1 covers 9 bases. This CDR3 is 17 amino acids long. CDR1 and CDR2 from the germline V gene are SGHDT and YYEEEE. J lost 2 bases, V lost 2 bases, and 7 bases had no gene match. CDR3 loop: CASSLSGTGTNTGELFF. In nucleotides, the CDR3 is TGTGCCAGCAGCTTATCCGGGACAGGGACTAACACCGGGGAGCTGTTTTTT.